Below, 13 T cell receptor beta chains from the same sample are listed, as sequenced in a study of T cell responses to AZD1222 COVID-19 vaccine. The repertoire was sequenced with immunoSEQ multiplex PCR; TCRdb's copy has only in-frame clones and lacks some. Counted here are 45,000 to 55,000 clones, about 88% occurring once; the ten biggest clones make up 10% to 13%. This specimen was peripheral blood, taken on day 0 of AZD1222 vaccination. The receptor set was obtained from an adult in good health.

Note on this clone: A read error may account for a junction end that differs from germline. Other DNA variants within this sample encode the same CDR3. The chain recombines TRBV5-1 with TRBJ1-6, with D maybe TRBD1 (6 bases). The CDR3 spans 13 residues. Germline V gives CDR1 SGHRS, CDR2 YFSETQ. Written as DNA, the CDR3 is TGCGCCAGCAGCTCAACAGGGAAGTCACCCCTCCATTTT. It codes for CASSSTGKSPLHF.

This chain uses TRBV19 with TRBJ2-1, with 8 positions matching TRBD1. V was pared by 6 bases and J by 4 bases, with 8 bases of the junction left unmatched. The germline V gene has CDR1 LNHDA and CDR2 SQIVND (reference sequence). This CDR3 region has 15 residues. The CDR3 region has the DNA TGTGCCAGTAGCCCCGACAGGGGCTCTTACAATGAGCAGTTCTTC. Translation gives CASSPDRGSYNEQFF.

The rearrangement links TRBV3-1 (or the pseudogene TRBV3-2) to TRBJ1-2, with D maybe TRBD1 (5 bases). V was pared by 5 bases and J by 4 bases, with 5 bases between. This CDR3 contains 11 residues. In germline, CDR1 is LGHDT, CDR2 YNNKEL (reference sequence). DNA for the CDR3: TGTGCCAGCAGCGACAGCTATGGCTACACCTTC. Encoded protein: CASSDSYGYTF.

The chain uses TRBV21-1 and TRBJ2-2; the table's D call, TRBD1, was not checked against the DNA. TRBV21-1 is a pseudogene. The CDR3 is made up of 15 amino acids. The CDR3 region is CASSKGRGLTGELFF. The CDR3 bases are TGTGCCAGCAGCAAAGGCAGGGGGCTCACCGGGGAGCTGTTTTTT.

The rearrangement links TRBV6-5 to TRBJ1-1; weak D call: TRBD1 (5 bases). Germline CDR1 is MNHEY and CDR2 is SVGAGI. The V end lost 6 bases, the J end lost 7 bases, and 15 bases lay between the germline ends. This CDR3 contains 13 residues. The CDR3 reads CASSPWQGREAFF. The CDR3 DNA reads as TGTGCCAGCAGCCCCTGGCAGGGCCGTGAAGCTTTCTTT.

The V call is TRBV6-5, the J call TRBJ2-7; TRBD1 agrees at 10 bases. J lost 2 bases, V lost 0 bases, and 4 bases had no gene match. This CDR3 comprises 16 residues. Looked up from germline, CDR1 is MNHEY and CDR2 is SVGAGI. The CDR3 sequence: CASSYSPGQGTYEQYF. CDR3 bases: TGTGCCAGCAGTTACTCTCCGGGACAGGGGACCTACGAGCAGTACTTC.

The V call is TRBV19, the J call TRBJ2-5; D gene ambiguous. There are 16 residues in the CDR3. The V end lost 2 bases, the J end lost 6 bases, and 19 bases lay between the germline ends. Germline CDR1 LNHDA, CDR2 SQIVND (reference sequence). In nucleotides, the CDR3 is TGTGCCAGTAGTATAAATCAGGTCCCGGGTCGGAAGACCCAGTACTTC. Translating it yields CASSINQVPGRKTQYF.

The chain combines TRBV6-5 with TRBJ1-5, with D unresolved. V was trimmed by 7 bases and J by 0 bases, leaving 4 bases between them. The CDR3 is 12 residues long. Per the germline V gene, CDR1 is MNHEY and CDR2 is SVGAGI. CDR3 loop: CASTSSNQPQHF. The CDR3, as DNA: TGTGCCAGCACCTCTAGCAATCAGCCCCAGCATTTT.

The V and J genes are TRBV11-2 and TRBJ1-5; no definite D call. The V gene's germline CDR1 is SGHAT and CDR2 FQNNGV. This CDR3 contains 15 residues. V lost 5 bases to trimming and J lost 0 bases, with 11 bases between them. The CDR3 protein is CASSRDGNSNQPQHF. DNA for the CDR3: TGTGCCAGCAGCCGAGACGGAAATAGCAATCAGCCCCAGCATTTT.

The chain combines TRBV6-5 with TRBJ2-1; weak D call: TRBD2 (6 bases). Germline V gene data show CDR1 as MNHEY and CDR2 as SVGAGI. V lost 7 bases to trimming and J lost 8 bases, with 18 bases between them. The CDR3 extends over 14 amino acids. The CDR3 reads CASKFGGGSYEQFF. CDR3 sequence (DNA): TGTGCCAGCAAGTTCGGTGGGGGGTCCTATGAGCAGTTCTTC.

V usage is TRBV19 and J usage is TRBJ1-2; 8 bases agree with TRBD1. Trimming removed 8 bases from V and 7 bases from J; junction bases left unmatched: 9. Germline V CDR1 and CDR2: LNHDA, SQIVND (reference sequence). CDR3 length: 13 amino acids. CDR3 region: CASPGQGSGGYTF. The CDR3 nucleotides read TGTGCCAGTCCTGGACAGGGTAGTGGTGGCTACACCTTC.

The chain has TRBV19 and TRBJ2-1; D is possibly TRBD2 (7 bases). This CDR3 is built from 14 residues. V was trimmed by 6 bases and J by 9 bases, leaving 18 bases between them. Germline V gene lookup returns CDR1 LNHDA and CDR2 SQIVND (reference sequence). The chain's CDR3 is CASRTNWGGIEQFF. CDR3 nucleotide sequence: TGTGCCAGTAGAACTAATTGGGGGGGCATTGAGCAGTTCTTC.

In this sample, this clone turned up a few times. The chain is built from TRBV2 and TRBJ1-5, with 8 bases fitting TRBD1. Germline loops: CDR1 SNHLY, CDR2 FYNNEI. The V and J ends lost 10 bases and 3 bases, in that order; junction bases with no gene match: 8. CDR3 length: 14 amino acids. The DNA for the CDR3 is TGTGCCACTTCAGGACAGGGACTCAATCAGCCCCAGCATTTT. Translated: CATSGQGLNQPQHF.